This entry concerns a single T cell receptor beta chain. Its target is not known. This sample is part of a study of cytomegalovirus exposure and HLA in healthy donors. Study conclusions and caveats: TRBV6-2, TRBV6-3 and some other V segments were unresolvable in 87-base-pair reads. Analyzed later, most CMV-associated TCR beta chains appeared HLA-restricted.

Germline V gene lookup returns CDR1 MRHNA and CDR2 SNTAGT. J lost 3 bases, V lost 6 bases, and 9 bases had no gene match. There are 15 residues in the CDR3. PCR amplification relied on 60 Vbeta primers (plus 13 Jbeta primers). Here immunoSEQ multiplex PCR was the method, and the copy in TCRdb shows in-frame clones only, minus some. The sample carries roughly 120,000 clones, 80% to 85% recorded once. The rearrangement uses TRBV6-4 and TRBJ1-2; TRBD1 aligns across 8 bases. What was sequenced was PBMCs. This TCR came from a woman aged 55-70 years in good health and CMV-seropositive. CDR3 nucleotides: TGTGCCAGCAGCGTAGGGACAGGTGGACACTATGGCTACACCTTC. It is translated as CASSVGTGGHYGYTF.